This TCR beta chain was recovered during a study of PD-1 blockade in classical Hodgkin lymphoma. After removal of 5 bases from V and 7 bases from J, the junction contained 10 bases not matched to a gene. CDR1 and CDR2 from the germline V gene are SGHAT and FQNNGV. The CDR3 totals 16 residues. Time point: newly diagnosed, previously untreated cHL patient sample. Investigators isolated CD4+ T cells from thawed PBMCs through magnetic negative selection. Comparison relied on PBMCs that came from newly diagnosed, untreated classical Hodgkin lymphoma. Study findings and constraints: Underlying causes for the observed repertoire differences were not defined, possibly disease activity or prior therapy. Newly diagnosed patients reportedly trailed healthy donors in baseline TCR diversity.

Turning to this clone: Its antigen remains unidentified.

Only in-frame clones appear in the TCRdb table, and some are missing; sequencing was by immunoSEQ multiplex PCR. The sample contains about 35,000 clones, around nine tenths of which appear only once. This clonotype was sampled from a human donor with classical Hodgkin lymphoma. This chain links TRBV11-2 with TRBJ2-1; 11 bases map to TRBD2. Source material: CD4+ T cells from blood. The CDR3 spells CASSALSGRAMNEQFF. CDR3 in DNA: TGTGCCAGCAGCGCGCTTAGCGGGAGGGCAATGAATGAGCAGTTCTTC.